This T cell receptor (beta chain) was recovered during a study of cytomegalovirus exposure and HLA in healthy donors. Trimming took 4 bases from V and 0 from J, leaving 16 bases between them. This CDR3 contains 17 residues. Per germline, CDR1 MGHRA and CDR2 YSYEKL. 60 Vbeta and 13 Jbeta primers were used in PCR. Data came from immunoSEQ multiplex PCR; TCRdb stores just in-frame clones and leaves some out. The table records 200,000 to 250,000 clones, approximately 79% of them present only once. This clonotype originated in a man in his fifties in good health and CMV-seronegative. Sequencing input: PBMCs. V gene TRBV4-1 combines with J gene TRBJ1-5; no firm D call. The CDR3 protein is CASSLDGRVPSNQPQHF. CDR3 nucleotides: TGCGCCAGCAGCCTGGACGGGCGGGTACCTAGCAATCAGCCCCAGCATTTT.